This record covers a single T cell receptor (beta chain). This clone was counted a single time. Its antigen target is currently unknown. Per-nucleotide qualities are absent, and no much larger clonotype sits a single base away. Each collaborating institution followed its own protocols to collect whole blood in K2EDTA tubes. For TCRbeta analysis, collaborator samples were shipped as frozen whole blood, as isolated PBMCs, or as DNA extracted from either sample type. Trimming at the junction amounts to 1 base on V and 3 bases on J, and the germline ends lie 9 bases apart. CDR3 length: 14 amino acids, cysteine to phenylalanine. Of all the DNA, just the CDR3 is kept, 42 bases in frame from base 1. CDR1 and CDR2, looked up from the germline V gene, are SGDLS and YYNGEE. TCRbeta CDR3 regions were amplified from genomic DNA by means of the immunoSEQ Assay, a bias-controlled multiplex PCR. Concerning the study's data processing: The number of nucleated cells in each sample was estimated from the amplification of reference gene primers within the assay. To quantify the absolute abundance of each unique TCRbeta CDR3 rearrangement, sequence reads were collapsed and filtered. For each sample, productive Simpson clonality was calculated by taking the square root of Simpson's diversity index across productive rearrangements. Entries here come from immuneACCESS through TCRdb and include only in-frame sequences with V and J called. Some clones fail to appear in such tables; in the studies checked, an unresolved V gene covers under half of the shortfall, and the cause of the remainder is unknown. V, J and clone size reflect that table, while D and trimming were determined from the DNA. For this sample the table gives about 80,000 clones, of which under 85% were detected only once. The ten largest clones take up about an eighth of the sample.

The data derive from a study of blood T cell repertoires in COVID-19 (TCRdb year 2020). Regarding the research as a whole: Samples from collaborators originated in the United States, Italy and Spain and spanned both the acute and convalescent phases of COVID-19. The material from the prospective study consisted of cDNA or gDNA derived from T cells, B-cell-depleted T cells, or PBMCs. A de-identified subject ID, COVID-19 status, age in years and sex were almost always included in the sample metadata. Samples came from the ongoing ImmuneRACE study (first 160 participants) plus 1,254 subjects from 6 global collaborators. Deeply sampled blood TCRbeta repertoires from subjects exposed to, actively infected with, or recovered from COVID-19 were included in the dataset. Where HLA class I and class II types were available, the types were taken from metadata supplied by the sample provider, not from assay-based typing. The repertoires were released in a freely available public database intended as a resource for research on the immune response to SARS-CoV-2. Beyond this particular receptor, the publication reports: The amount of clinical and demographic metadata varied by source and participant and was provided uncurated.

Sequencing was done on a sample of peripheral blood. The source is a human donor in a cohort sampled during active COVID-19. In this chain, TRBV9 is recombined with TRBJ2-3, with the D gene not clear enough to name. The CDR3 region reads CASSVRLDTDTQYF. Read as DNA, the sequence is TGTGCCAGCAGCGTACGATTAGATACAGATACGCAGTATTTT.